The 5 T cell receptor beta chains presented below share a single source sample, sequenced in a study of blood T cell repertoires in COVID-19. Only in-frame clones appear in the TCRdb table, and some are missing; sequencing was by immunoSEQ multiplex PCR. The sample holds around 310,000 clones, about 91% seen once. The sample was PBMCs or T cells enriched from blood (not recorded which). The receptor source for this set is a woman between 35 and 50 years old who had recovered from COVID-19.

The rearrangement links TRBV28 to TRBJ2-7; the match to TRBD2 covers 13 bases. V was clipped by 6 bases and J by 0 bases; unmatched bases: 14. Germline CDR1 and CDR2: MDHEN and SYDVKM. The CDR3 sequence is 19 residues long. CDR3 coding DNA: TGTGCCAGCAGGCAAGTACCGGGACTAGCGGGGATAATCTCCTACGAGCAGTACTTC. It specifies CASRQVPGLAGIISYEQYF.

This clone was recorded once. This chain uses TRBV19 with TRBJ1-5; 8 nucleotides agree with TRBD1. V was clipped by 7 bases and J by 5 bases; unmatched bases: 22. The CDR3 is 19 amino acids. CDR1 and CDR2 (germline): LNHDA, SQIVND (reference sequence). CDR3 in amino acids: CASNIWSGQVKGVDQPQHF. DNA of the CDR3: TGTGCCAGTAACATCTGGTCGGGACAGGTAAAAGGGGTCGATCAGCCCCAGCATTTT.

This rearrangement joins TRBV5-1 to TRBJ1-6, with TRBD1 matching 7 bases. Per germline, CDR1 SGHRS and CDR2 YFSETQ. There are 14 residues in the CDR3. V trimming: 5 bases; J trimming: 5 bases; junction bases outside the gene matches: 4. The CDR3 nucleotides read TGCGCCAGCAGGGGGACAGAGAATAATTCACCCCTCCACTTT. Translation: CASRGTENNSPLHF.

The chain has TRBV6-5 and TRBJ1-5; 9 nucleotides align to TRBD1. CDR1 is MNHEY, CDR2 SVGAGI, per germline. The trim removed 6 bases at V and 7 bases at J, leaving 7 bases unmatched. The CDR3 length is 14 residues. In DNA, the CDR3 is TGTGCCAGCAGACCTTGGACAGGGGAGCAGCCCCAGCATTTT. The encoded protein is CASRPWTGEQPQHF.

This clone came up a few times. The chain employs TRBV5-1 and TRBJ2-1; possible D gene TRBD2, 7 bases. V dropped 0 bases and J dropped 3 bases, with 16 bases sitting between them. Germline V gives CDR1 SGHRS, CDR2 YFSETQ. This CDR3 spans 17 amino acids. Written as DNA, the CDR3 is TGCGCCAGCAGCTTGGTACGACGGGGGGCCAGCTACAATGAGCAGTTCTTC. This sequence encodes CASSLVRRGASYNEQFF.